This T cell receptor beta chain was observed in a study of blood T cell repertoires in COVID-19. The CDR3 spans 16 residues. CDR1 and CDR2 (germline): MNHEY, SMNVEV (reference sequence). V gave up 2 bases and J gave up 11 bases, with 22 bases separating them. Clones were read by immunoSEQ multiplex PCR, and TCRdb kept only the in-frame ones, dropping some. The sample has a few hundred thousand clones, about nine tenths seen once. The source material was PBMCs or T cells enriched from blood (not recorded which). The chain joins TRBV27 to TRBJ1-5, with D possibly being TRBD1 (5 bases). The source of this sequence is a man aged 30 to 45 in a cohort exposed to, infected with or recovered from COVID-19 (not recorded which). CDR3 protein: CASSLRRGWESFSQHF. CDR3 DNA sequence: TGTGCCAGCAGTTTACGGCGGGGGTGGGAGTCTTTCTCCCAGCATTTT.